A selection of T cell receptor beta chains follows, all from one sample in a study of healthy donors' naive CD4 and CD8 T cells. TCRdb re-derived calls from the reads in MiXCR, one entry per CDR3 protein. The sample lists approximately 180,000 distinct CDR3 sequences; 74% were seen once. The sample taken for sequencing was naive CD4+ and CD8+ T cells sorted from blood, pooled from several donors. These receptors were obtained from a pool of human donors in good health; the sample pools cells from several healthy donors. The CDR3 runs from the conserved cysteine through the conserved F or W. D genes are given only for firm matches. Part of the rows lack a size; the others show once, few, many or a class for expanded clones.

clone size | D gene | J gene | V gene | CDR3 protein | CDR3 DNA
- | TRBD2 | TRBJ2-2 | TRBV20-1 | CSARDPGSGSVNTGELFF | TGCAGTGCTAGAGATCCTGGTAGCGGGAGTGTGAACACCGGGGAGCTGTTTTTT
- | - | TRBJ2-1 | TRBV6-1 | CASTEEGATYNEQFF | TGTGCCAGCACCGAGGAGGGGGCCACCTACAATGAGCAGTTCTTC
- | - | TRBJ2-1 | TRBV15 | CATSSSWDEQFF | TGTGCCACCAGCAGTAGTTGGGATGAGCAGTTCTTC
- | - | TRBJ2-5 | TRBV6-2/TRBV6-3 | CASSFSIWGETQYF | TGTGCCAGCAGTTTTTCTATTTGGGGAGAGACCCAGTACTTC
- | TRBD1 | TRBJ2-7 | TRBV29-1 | CSAGTGVTYEQYF | TGCAGCGCCGGGACAGGAGTTACCTACGAGCAGTACTTC
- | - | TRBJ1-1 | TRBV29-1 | CSVADQQAFF | TGCAGCGTTGCAGACCAACAAGCTTTCTTT
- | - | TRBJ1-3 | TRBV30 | CAWSSDSFSGNTVYF | TGTGCCTGGAGTTCCGACAGCTTCTCTGGAAACACCGTATATTTT
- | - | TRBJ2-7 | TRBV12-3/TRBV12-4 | CASRSDSYEQYF | TGTGCCAGCAGGTCAGACTCCTACGAGCAGTACTTC
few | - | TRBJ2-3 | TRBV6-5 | CASSYSGRLAGPGTDTQYF | TGTGCCAGCAGTTACTCGGGGCGGTTGGCAGGGCCCGGCACAGATACGCAGTATTTT
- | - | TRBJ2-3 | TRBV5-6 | CASSLARETDTQYF | TGTGCCAGCAGCTTGGCAAGGGAAACAGATACGCAGTATTTT